This TCR beta chain was sequenced in a study of blood T cell repertoires in COVID-19. Study processing details: Reference gene primers were amplified, and this amplification served to estimate nucleated cell counts. Here immunoSEQ multiplex PCR was the method, and the copy in TCRdb shows in-frame clones only, minus some. From that table come the V and J calls and clone size; the DNA was used to work out D and trimming. The sample records 100,000 to 150,000 clones, around 81% being singletons. This clone was seen a few times. This sequence was found in a woman between 50 and 59 years old with acute or convalescent COVID-19. Material: peripheral blood.

CDR3 sequence reads: CASRTTGSTNEKLFF. The CDR3 DNA sequence: TGTGCCAGCAGAACTACAGGGTCAACTAATGAAAAACTGTTTTTT. The chain joins TRBV2 to TRBJ1-4; TRBD1 might be the D (6 bases). This CDR3 has 15 amino acids. Trimming cost V 6 bases and J 0 bases, with 11 bases left between them. Germline CDR1 reads SNHLY; CDR2 reads FYNNEI.